One T cell receptor (beta chain) is described in this entry. Its antigen is still unknown. A read error may explain this, as a much larger clone is one base away. This record comes from a study of immune heterogeneity within non-small cell lung tumors. Germline V gene sequence: CDR1 SGHTA, CDR2 FQGTGA. The CDR3 covers 15 residues. Template input was genomic DNA from bulk tumor (approximately 600 ng per sample). Several biopsies were spaced far apart within each primary tumor and obtained as surgery took place. Patients went through curative surgery, and their non-small cell lung cancer was untreated and newly diagnosed. Study-wide points: Recurrence of identical dominant CDR3 beta clonotypes was observed across intrapatient tumor sites, concomitant with site-unique high-frequency clones. A moderate but significant correlation was found, linking local T-cell clonality with local tumor mutational burden (R roughly 0.3).

Multiplex PCR relied on 32 V and 13 J primers to amplify TCR beta CDR3. TCRdb independently ran MiXCR on the multiplex PCR reads; one entry per CDR3 protein. The sample contains 2,500 to 3,500 distinct CDR3 sequences, roughly 45% of which appear only once. The V and J genes are TRBV7-3 and TRBJ2-3; a weak D match, TRBD1 (5 bases). The J call may be in error: the DNA end matches TRBJ1-5 better. This TCR derives from a man in his sixties with non-small cell lung cancer. The material sequenced was lung tumor tissue. The CDR3 sequence is CASSPSGTFTDTQHF. The CDR3 bases are TGTGCCAGCAGCCCCAGCGGGACCTTCACAGATACGCAGCATTTT.